This T cell receptor beta chain came from a study of blood T cell repertoires in COVID-19. In the original analysis: For nucleated cells, counts were estimated from reference gene primer amplification. Here immunoSEQ multiplex PCR was the method, and the copy in TCRdb shows in-frame clones only, minus some. V, J and clone size were drawn from that table, and D and trimming were deduced from the DNA. The sample includes approximately 100,000 clones, roughly 80% of them seen just once. V lost 2 bases and J lost 3, with 4 bases in between. From germline, CDR1 is MDHEN and CDR2 SYDVKM. This CDR3 is 12 amino acids long.

The chain recombines TRBV28 with TRBJ1-1; D remains ambiguous. The receptor was isolated from a man aged 55 to 69 with acute or convalescent COVID-19. Sequencing used peripheral blood. The CDR3 spells CASSLAYTEAFF. CDR3 in DNA: TGTGCCAGCAGTTTAGCGTACACTGAAGCTTTCTTT.